The T cell receptor (beta chain) under discussion was sequenced for a study of siplizumab effects on memory and regulatory T cells. The data were produced by immunoSEQ multiplex PCR, yet TCRdb's version contains in-frame clones alone and is incomplete. The sample lists about 110,000 clones; approximately 94% were seen once. This CDR3 contains 15 residues. V trimming: 3 bases; J trimming: 3 bases; junction bases outside the gene matches: 7. Per the germline V gene, CDR1 is KGHSH and CDR2 is LQKENI. J is TRBJ2-7 and V is TRBV18, with 8 bases fitting TRBD1. Sample: CD4+ T cells sorted from blood. The sequence was collected from a human donor in good health. The CDR3 nucleotides read TGTGCCAGCTCACCTCGGACAGGGACGGGCTACGAGCAGTACTTC. Encoded protein: CASSPRTGTGYEQYF.